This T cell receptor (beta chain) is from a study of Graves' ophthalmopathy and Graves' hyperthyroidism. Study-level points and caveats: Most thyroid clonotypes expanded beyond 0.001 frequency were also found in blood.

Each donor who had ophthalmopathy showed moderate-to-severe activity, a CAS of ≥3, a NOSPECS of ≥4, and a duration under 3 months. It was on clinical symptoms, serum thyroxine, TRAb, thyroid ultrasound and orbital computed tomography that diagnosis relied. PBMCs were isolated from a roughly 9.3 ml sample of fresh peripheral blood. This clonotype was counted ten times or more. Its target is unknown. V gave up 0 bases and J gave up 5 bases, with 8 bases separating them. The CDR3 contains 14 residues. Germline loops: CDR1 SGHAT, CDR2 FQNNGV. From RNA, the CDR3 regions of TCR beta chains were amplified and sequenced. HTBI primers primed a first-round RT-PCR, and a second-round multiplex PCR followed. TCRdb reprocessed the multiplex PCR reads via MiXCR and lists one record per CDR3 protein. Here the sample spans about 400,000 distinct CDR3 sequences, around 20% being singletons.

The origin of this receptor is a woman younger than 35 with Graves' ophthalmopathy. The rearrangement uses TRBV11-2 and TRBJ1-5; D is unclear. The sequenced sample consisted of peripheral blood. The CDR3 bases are TGTGCCAGCAGCTTAGATCAGGATGATCAGCCCCAGCATTTT. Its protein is CASSLDQDDQPQHF.